The T cell receptor beta chain described here comes from a study of blood T cell repertoires in COVID-19. Authors' processing steps: By means of reference gene primer amplification, nucleated cell counts were estimated. Assay used: immunoSEQ multiplex PCR; TCRdb lists only in-frame clones, some missing. V and J calls and clone size are those listed in that table; D and trimming were worked out from the DNA. This sample has approximately 270,000 clones, with 75% to 90% found just once. CDR1 is SGHRS, CDR2 YFSETQ, per germline. The CDR3 spans 15 residues. V shed 0 bases and J shed 7 bases, with 14 bases lying between them. Researchers sorted participants into cohorts using their self-reported clinical history. The recovered donors of Cohort 3 showed two negative PCRs, clearance, or symptom resolution.

This receptor was taken from a woman aged 50 to 65 who had recovered from COVID-19. The rearrangement links TRBV5-1 to TRBJ1-5; a weak D match, TRBD1 (6 bases). The source material was PBMCs or T cells enriched from blood (not recorded which). The DNA of the CDR3 is TGCGCCAGCAGCTTGGAGTTGGGGGCAGGGCAGCCCCAGCATTTT. Encoded protein: CASSLELGAGQPQHF.